This is a list of T cell receptor beta chains from one sample in a study of blood T cell repertoires in COVID-19. Generated by immunoSEQ multiplex PCR, the TCRdb table keeps only in-frame clones and is missing some. The sample holds around 110,000 clones, around 89% seen once. The sample consisted of peripheral blood. Receptors were obtained from a man over 45 with active or convalescent COVID-19. CDR3s include the opening cysteine and the closing phenylalanine or tryptophan. The D gene is left open where the match is weak. Clone size is not always given. Where it is, it says once, few, many or a class for expanded clones.

>TRBV4-3|.|TRBD2|TRBJ2-3
CASSASRLADTDTQYF
TGCGCCAGCAGCGCCTCCCGACTAGCGGACACAGATACGCAGTATTTT
>TRBV19|.|.|TRBJ1-2
CASSPNSAGGYGYTF
TGTGCCAGTAGCCCTAACTCTGCAGGAGGCTATGGCTACACCTTC
>TRBV5-1|.|TRBD1|TRBJ1-2
CASSLDRVRYGYTF
TGCGCCAGCAGCCTAGACAGGGTCCGGTATGGCTACACCTTC
>TRBV6-5|once|.|TRBJ2-3
CASSYSFRPRDTQYF
TGTGCCAGCAGTTACTCGTTCCGACCGAGGGATACGCAGTATTTT
>TRBV5-1|.|.|TRBJ1-1
CASRVSQMNTEAFF
TGCGCCAGCAGAGTGTCGCAGATGAACACTGAAGCTTTCTTT
>TRBV7-9|.|TRBD1|TRBJ2-1
CASSRTGADEQFF
TGTGCCAGCAGCAGAACAGGGGCGGATGAGCAGTTCTTC
>TRBV10-3|.|TRBD2|TRBJ2-7
CAIRRLAGDEQYF
TGTGCCATCCGAAGACTAGCGGGAGACGAGCAGTACTTC
>TRBV27|.|TRBD1|TRBJ1-1
CASSDLGQVNTEAFF
TGTGCCAGCAGCGACCTCGGACAGGTGAACACTGAAGCTTTCTTT
>TRBV5-1|.|.|TRBJ2-3
CASSSGWDTDTQYF
TGCGCCAGCAGCTCAGGGTGGGACACAGATACGCAGTATTTT
>TRBV10-3|few|.|TRBJ1-1
CAISDRVNTEAFF
TGTGCCATCAGTGACCGGGTGAACACTGAAGCTTTCTTT
>TRBV11-3|.|TRBD1|TRBJ2-7
CASSRTGTGGAEQYF
TGTGCCAGCAGCCGGACCGGGACAGGGGGTGCCGAGCAGTACTTC
>TRBV7-9|.|.|TRBJ1-2
CASSFQGLGYTF
TGTGCCAGCAGCTTCCAGGGGCTCGGCTACACCTTC
>TRBV7-2|once|.|TRBJ2-1
CASSLGRAGGLDEQFF
TGTGCCAGCAGCTTAGGGAGGGCAGGGGGACTTGATGAGCAGTTCTTC
>TRBV5-5|.|TRBD1|TRBJ2-7
CASSPGQGTTYEQYF
TGTGCCAGCAGTCCGGGACAGGGTACCACCTACGAGCAGTACTTC
>TRBV6-5|.|TRBD2|TRBJ2-5
CASRGSERDRETQYF
TGTGCCAGCAGGGGGTCTGAGCGGGACCGAGAGACCCAGTACTTC
>TRBV24-1|.|.|TRBJ2-2
CATRGGQMDTGELFF
TGTGCCACCAGGGGCGGACAGATGGACACCGGGGAGCTGTTTTTT
>TRBV6-5|.|.|TRBJ2-5
CASSYSGQGPETQYF
TGTGCCAGCAGTTACTCGGGGCAGGGTCCAGAGACCCAGTACTTC
>TRBV27|.|TRBD1|TRBJ1-3
CASMGQGGNTIYF
TGTGCCAGCATGGGACAGGGTGGAAACACCATATATTTT
>TRBV6-2/TRBV6-3|.|TRBD1|TRBJ2-1
CASSDRGRQAEQFF
TGTGCCAGCAGTGACAGGGGACGCCAGGCTGAGCAGTTCTTC
>TRBV28|.|.|TRBJ1-2
CASSQTGDYGYTF
TGTGCCAGCAGTCAGACGGGGGATTATGGCTACACCTTC
>TRBV6-6|once|TRBD1|TRBJ1-6
CASSPWGQGSPLHF
TGTGCCAGCAGTCCCTGGGGACAGGGCTCACCCCTCCACTTT
>TRBV5-1|.|TRBD2|TRBJ2-7
CASSPREEGEQYF
TGCGCCAGCAGCCCGCGGGAGGAAGGGGAGCAGTACTTC
>TRBV9|.|.|TRBJ1-1
CASSVAGDTEAFF
TGTGCCAGCAGCGTAGCAGGGGACACTGAAGCTTTCTTT
>TRBV19|.|.|TRBJ2-2
CASSISFPGLRGDGELFF
TGTGCCAGTAGTATATCCTTCCCTGGACTGCGCGGGGACGGGGAGCTGTTTTTT
>TRBV5-6|.|.|TRBJ1-5
CASSLQGIGNQPQHF
TGTGCCAGCAGCTTGCAGGGGATAGGGAATCAGCCCCAGCATTTT
>TRBV30|.|.|TRBJ2-3
CAWRRRSPDTQYF
TGTGCCTGGAGGAGGAGGAGCCCAGATACGCAGTATTTT
>TRBV24-1|.|.|TRBJ1-2
CATSDFTGKGYYGYTF
TGTGCCACCAGTGATTTTACGGGGAAGGGCTACTATGGCTACACCTTC
>TRBV6-6|few|TRBD1|TRBJ1-2
CASKSHSGQRNYGYTF
TGTGCCAGCAAATCCCACTCGGGACAGAGAAACTATGGCTACACCTTC
>TRBV5-1|.|.|TRBJ2-7
CASSLDPTGDEQYF
TGCGCCAGCAGCTTGGACCCTACGGGGGACGAGCAGTACTTC
>TRBV23-1|.|.|TRBJ2-2
CASTPPRENTGELFF
TGCGCCAGCACCCCCCCGCGGGAGAACACCGGGGAGCTGTTTTTT
>TRBV29-1|.|TRBD1|TRBJ2-1
CGTASYNEQFF
TGCGGGACAGCATCCTACAATGAGCAGTTCTTC
>TRBV6-6|.|TRBD2|TRBJ2-7
CASRFGTSGAYEQYF
TGTGCCAGCCGATTCGGGACTAGCGGGGCTTACGAGCAGTACTTC
>TRBV21-1|.|.|TRBJ1-3
CASSKVGDRVGNTIYF
TGTGCCAGCAGCAAAGTCGGGGACAGGGTGGGAAACACCATATATTTT
>TRBV3-1/TRBV3-2|.|.|TRBJ1-5
CASSQRAGKGQPQHF
TGTGCCAGCAGCCAACGGGCAGGGAAAGGTCAGCCCCAGCATTTT
>TRBV12-3/TRBV12-4|.|.|TRBJ1-5
CASSLWGQPQHF
TGTGCCAGCAGTTTATGGGGCCAGCCCCAGCATTTT
>TRBV9|.|.|TRBJ2-3
CASSGLMDTQYF
TGTGCCAGCAGCGGTCTAATGGATACGCAGTATTTT
>TRBV5-4|.|.|TRBJ2-2
CASSLLGGTGELFF
TGTGCCAGCAGCTTACTAGGAGGCACCGGGGAGCTGTTTTTT
>TRBV3-1/TRBV3-2|.|.|TRBJ2-1
CASSQALEQFF
TGTGCCAGCAGCCAAGCCCTTGAGCAGTTCTTC
>TRBV19|.|.|TRBJ1-5
CASSIARGGQPQHF
TGTGCCAGTAGTATAGCTAGGGGAGGTCAGCCCCAGCATTTT
>TRBV29-1|.|TRBD2|TRBJ2-2
CSVDRGGTGELFF
TGCAGCGTTGACCGGGGGGGCACCGGGGAGCTGTTTTTT
>TRBV4-2|.|.|TRBJ1-2
CASSPGEQRNYGYTF
TGTGCCAGCAGCCCCGGCGAACAGAGAAACTATGGCTACACCTTC
>TRBV14|.|TRBD2|TRBJ2-1
CASSHWEAGGDNEQFF
TGTGCCAGCAGCCACTGGGAAGCCGGGGGGGACAATGAGCAGTTCTTC